The 23 T cell receptor beta chains reported below all come from one sample, sequenced in a study of CD8 T cells in ankylosing spondylitis. What these receptors recognize is not known. Via MiXCR, TCRdb re-called the 5' RACE reads, giving one row per CDR3 protein. The table has about 500,000 distinct CDR3 sequences, approximately 5% seen once; the top ten hold roughly 3.5%. General study results and limits: For ankylosing spondylitis blood, a TCR beta motif of fewer than 10 highly homologous variants appeared characteristic.

The sequenced sample was blood, either unsorted or a sorted T cell fraction (not recorded which). These receptors all stem from a male donor with ankylosing spondylitis.

This clonotype occurred a few times. The chain uses TRBV7-9 and TRBJ2-5, with D possibly called TRBD1 or TRBD2 (6 bases each). CDR1 and CDR2 (germline): SEHNR, FQNEAQ (reference sequence). The CDR3 has 14 residues. The ends were cut back, 5 bases at V and 4 bases at J, with 14 bases in the middle. The CDR3 loop is CASSLGGLGETQYF. CDR3 nucleotide sequence: TGTGCCAGCAGCCTGGGGGGCCTTGGAGAGACCCAGTACTTC.

This clonotype was seen ten or more times. The rearrangement joins TRBV20-1 to TRBJ2-7, with 15 bases identical to TRBD2. Losses at the gene ends were 5 bases for V and 4 bases for J; bases not matched to a gene: 3. The CDR3 consists of 14 residues. From germline, CDR1 is DFQATT and CDR2 SNEGSKA (reference sequence). CDR3 sequence: CSARTSGGEYEQYF. The CDR3 nucleotides are TGCAGTGCTCGGACTAGCGGGGGGGAATACGAGCAGTACTTC.

This clonotype was seen at least ten times. The V and J genes are TRBV29-1 and TRBJ2-1; no clear D gene. The V and J ends lost 7 bases and 6 bases respectively, with 7 bases between them. The CDR3 runs to 10 residues. Germline V gene data show CDR1 as SQVTM and CDR2 as ANQGSEA. DNA for the CDR3: TGCAGCGGACTGCTCAATGAGCAGTTCTTC. Protein sequence: CSGLLNEQFF.

This clonotype has a count of ten or more. This chain links TRBV27 with TRBJ2-5, with a possible D match to TRBD2 (6 bases). Germline V CDR1 and CDR2: MNHEY, SMNVEV (reference sequence). V was trimmed by 5 bases and J by 5 bases, leaving 12 bases between them. The CDR3 sequence is 13 residues long. CDR3 protein: CASSRGWAETQYF. The CDR3, as DNA: TGTGCCAGCAGTCGGGGGTGGGCGGAGACCCAGTACTTC.

This clonotype occurred many times. The V call is TRBV6-2 or TRBV6-3, the J call TRBJ1-5; possibly TRBD1 for D (5 bases). Trimming removed 4 bases at V and 1 base at J, with 14 bases between. The CDR3 runs 16 residues. Germline V CDR1 and CDR2: MNHEY, SVGEGT. CDR3 residues: CASSSRGGVSNQPQHF. The CDR3 DNA reads as TGTGCCAGCAGTTCAAGGGGAGGTGTAAGCAATCAGCCCCAGCATTTT.

This clonotype was recorded many times. J is TRBJ1-2 and V is TRBV7-9; no clear D gene. V was cut by 5 bases and J by 4 bases, with 17 bases left in between. The CDR3 spans 15 residues. Germline V gene data show CDR1 as SEHNR and CDR2 as FQNEAQ (reference sequence). The CDR3 region is CASSTSTSGIYGYTF. CDR3 nucleotide sequence: TGTGCCAGCAGCACTTCAACCTCGGGGATCTATGGCTACACCTTC.

In its sample, this clonotype was seen many times. The J gene is TRBJ1-2, the V gene TRBV12-3 or TRBV12-4; D is perhaps TRBD1 (5 bases). The length of the CDR3 is 15 residues. The V end was cut by 3 bases, the J end by 2 bases, with 13 bases between. The CDR3 loop is CASSFWGRGNYGYTF. In DNA form, the CDR3 reads TGTGCCAGCAGTTTTTGGGGTAGGGGAAACTATGGCTACACCTTC.

This clonotype occurred many times. The chain joins TRBV29-1 to TRBJ2-4; TRBD1 agrees at 10 bases. J lost 3 bases, V lost 5 bases, and 4 bases had no gene match. The CDR3 has 14 amino acids. Germline CDR1 and CDR2: SQVTM and ANQGSEA. This chain's CDR3 is CSVNGQGGKNIQYF. CDR3 nucleotides: TGCAGCGTTAACGGACAGGGGGGCAAAAACATTCAGTACTTC. Together with reference TRBV29-1 and TRBJ2-4, the CDR3 gives the full variable domain: SAVISQKPSRDICQRGTSLTIQCQVDSQVTMMFWYRQQPGQSLTLIATANQGSEATYESGFVIDKFPISRPNLTFSTLTVSNMSPEDSSIYLCSVNGQGGKNIQYFGAGTRLSVL.

This clonotype was seen repeatedly, ten times or more. The V and J genes are TRBV12-3 or TRBV12-4 and TRBJ2-7; no definite D call. This CDR3 contains 12 residues. V was shortened by 5 bases and J by 3 bases, with 8 bases between the two germline ends. In DNA form, the CDR3 reads TGTGCCAGCAGTGGTCTAGGCTACGAGCAGTACTTC. Encoded protein: CASSGLGYEQYF.

This clonotype was found many times. The chain carries TRBV4-3 and TRBJ2-1; 13 bases match TRBD2. CDR1 LGHNA and CDR2 YSLEER come from the germline V gene. V shed 4 bases, J shed 10 bases, and the junction held 4 bases outside the gene matches. The CDR3 contains 14 residues. The CDR3 DNA follows: TGCGCCAGCAGCCCACTGGGACTAGCGGGAGAGCAGTTCTTC. Translation: CASSPLGLAGEQFF.

This clonotype occurred many times. The gene calls are TRBV29-1 and TRBJ2-5; 8 bases are a match to TRBD1. Germline V gene data show CDR1 as SQVTM and CDR2 as ANQGSEA. CDR3 size: 12 residues. V lost 7 bases and J lost 4; bases outside the gene matches: 5. Written as DNA, the CDR3 is TGCAGCGACCACGGACAGGGAGAGACCCAGTACTTC. Protein product: CSDHGQGETQYF.

This clonotype was detected many times. CDR3 DNA sequence: TGCAGTGCCCCCATTGGTAGTGCTGTTGAGCAGTTCTTC. Its translation: CSAPIGSAVEQFF. The rearrangement links TRBV20-1 to TRBJ2-1; the D is unclear. The germline CDR1 and CDR2 sequences are DFQATT and SNEGSKA (reference sequence). The V and J ends lost 6 bases and 9 bases respectively, with 18 bases between them. There are 13 residues in the CDR3.

This clonotype appeared many times. This chain links TRBV6-1 with TRBJ2-2; 8 bases agree with TRBD2. This CDR3 has 15 amino acids. Losses at the gene ends were 8 bases for V and 5 bases for J; bases not matched to a gene: 10. Looked up from germline, CDR1 is MNHNS and CDR2 is SASEGT. CDR3: CASGLGTRSTGELFF. DNA for the CDR3: TGTGCCAGCGGGCTGGGGACTAGGTCAACCGGGGAGCTGTTTTTT.

In this sample, this clonotype turned up many times. This chain joins TRBV5-1 and TRBJ1-2, with no clear D. In germline, CDR1 is SGHRS, CDR2 YFSETQ. Trimming left V 4 bases short and J 8 bases short, with 21 bases between. CDR3 length equals 15 residues. CDR3 in DNA: TGCGCCAGCAGCCTTACGGTGAACAGAAATGGCGGCTACACCTTC. It yields the protein CASSLTVNRNGGYTF. Using reference TRBV5-1 and TRBJ1-2 for the parts outside the CDR3, the full variable domain is KAGVTQTPRYLIKTRGQQVTLSCSPISGHRSVSWYQQTPGQGLQFLFEYFSETQRNKGNFPGRFSGRQFSNSRSEMNVSTLELGDSALYLCASSLTVNRNGGYTFGSGTRLTVV.

At least ten counts were recorded for this clonotype. The V gene is TRBV20-1, the J gene TRBJ1-1, with 8 bases matching TRBD1. The CDR3 is 15 residues long. Trimming cost V 4 bases and J 1 base; bases outside gene matches: 8. The germline V gene encodes CDR1 DFQATT and CDR2 SNEGSKA (reference sequence). The DNA for the CDR3 is TGCAGTGCTACCGACGCAGGGGGCAGGAACACTGAAGCTTTCTTT. Its protein is CSATDAGGRNTEAFF.

This clonotype appeared many times. This chain uses TRBV5-1 with TRBJ2-1; D perhaps matches TRBD2 (6 bases). Germline values: CDR1 SGHRS, CDR2 YFSETQ. V was pared by 5 bases and J by 6 bases, with 12 bases between. This CDR3 comprises 13 residues. CDR3 sequence reads: CASRKAGPNEQFF. In nucleotides, the CDR3 is TGCGCCAGCAGAAAGGCGGGGCCCAATGAGCAGTTCTTC.

This clonotype was counted many times. This chain links TRBV6-1 with TRBJ1-2, with a possible D match to TRBD1 (5 bases). This CDR3 has 13 amino acids. Germline CDR1 and CDR2: MNHNS and SASEGT. Trimming stripped 6 bases from V and 6 bases from J, with 14 bases between. The CDR3 DNA reads TGTGCCAGCAGACACCCTGGGGCGCATGGCTACACCTTC. This codes for CASRHPGAHGYTF.

This clonotype was seen ten or more times. This chain uses TRBV15 with TRBJ1-1; D not certain. Trimming left V 3 bases short and J 4 bases short, with 6 bases between. Germline loops: CDR1 LNHNV, CDR2 YYDKDF (reference sequence). The CDR3 covers 12 residues. The CDR3 loop reads CATSSFSTEAFF. CDR3 coding DNA: TGTGCCACCAGCAGCTTTAGCACTGAAGCTTTCTTT.

On this clonotype: One end of the junction does not line up with germline, which may come from a read error. This chain uses TRBV4-2 with TRBJ2-2; D might be TRBD1 or TRBD2, each matching 5 bases. Per the germline V gene, CDR1 is LGHNA and CDR2 is YNFKEQ. There are 14 residues in the CDR3. CDR3 region: CARSPGLLCGELFF. CDR3 sequence (DNA): TGTGCCAGGAGCCCGGGGCTCCTCTGCGGGGAGCTGTTTTTT.

This clonotype was picked up one time. This sequence joins TRBV7-8 and TRBJ2-3; D remains ambiguous. CDR3 size: 14 residues. Germline CDR1 SGHVS, CDR2 FQNEAQ. The V end lost 5 bases, the J end lost 1 base, and 10 bases lay between the germline ends. The CDR3 DNA is TGTGCCAGCAGCCCGAGTACAGGCACAGATACGCAGTATTTT. Translating it yields CASSPSTGTDTQYF.

At least ten counts were recorded for this clonotype. CDR3 sequence: CASSLGGATGELFF. CDR3 nucleotide sequence: TGTGCCAGCAGTTTAGGTGGGGCCACCGGGGAGCTGTTTTTT. The chain carries TRBV28 and TRBJ2-2; perhaps TRBD1 as D (5 bases). Trimming removed 2 bases from V and 4 bases from J, with 8 bases in between. Germline V gene data show CDR1 as MDHEN and CDR2 as SYDVKM. This CDR3 is built from 14 residues.

This clonotype came up many times. V is TRBV7-3 and J is TRBJ2-3, with D perhaps matching TRBD2 (5 bases). Trimming took off 5 bases at V and 2 bases at J, with 11 bases between the two ends. This CDR3 has 14 residues. CDR1 is SGHTA and CDR2 is FQGTGA in the germline V gene. Here the CDR3 DNA reads TGTGCCAGCAGCACCACGGGGTTCACAGATACGCAGTATTTT. Translated: CASSTTGFTDTQYF. Using reference TRBV7-3 and TRBJ2-3 for the parts outside the CDR3, the full variable domain is GAGVSQTPSNKVTEKGKYVELRCDPISGHTALYWYRQSLGQGPEFLIYFQGTGAADDSGLPNDRFFAVRPEGSVSTLKIQRTERGDSAVYLCASSTTGFTDTQYFGPGTRLTVL.

At least ten counts were recorded for this clonotype. The chain has TRBV12-3 or TRBV12-4 and TRBJ2-1, with 7 bases identical to TRBD2. V shed 4 bases and J 5 bases; nucleotides not matched to a gene: 5. The CDR3 has 14 residues. CDR3 nucleotide sequence: TGTGCCAGCAGTTCCAGCGGGGTTGACAATGAGCAGTTCTTC. Translating it yields CASSSSGVDNEQFF.